Shown below are 26 T cell receptor delta chains from a single sample sequenced in a study of human gamma delta and Vdelta1 T cells. TCRdb re-processed the PCR reads using CATT. This sample has over 1,100 delta-chain clones, with about 42% found just once. The sample consisted of Vdelta1 gamma-delta T cells from blood. The receptor source for this set is a human donor in good health.

Notes on this clone: Since a much larger clone is just one base distant, this may be a read error. The chain has TRDV1 and TRDJ1; 7 bases fit TRDD3. Germline assignment: CDR1 TSWWSYY and CDR2 QGS. This CDR3 has 24 residues. The CDR3 protein is CARGELGRQLVGYRSLRHTDKLIF. CDR3 DNA sequence: TGTGCTCGTGGGGAACTAGGTCGTCAGCTTGTGGGATACCGAAGTTTGAGACACACCGATAAACTCATCTTT.

Comment on this clone: With only one base between it and a far larger clone, this is likely a read error. The J gene is TRDJ1, the V gene TRDV1, with 12 bases identical to TRDD3. With V trimmed by 1 base and J by 0 bases, 39 bases remained unmatched. The CDR3 length is 29 residues. Germline V gene data show CDR1 as TSWWSYY and CDR2 as QGS. The chain's CDR3 is CALGEPPNIPPGRLGDTHFRVWNTDKLIF. The CDR3 coding sequence is TGTGCTCTTGGGGAACCTCCCAACATCCCCCCGGGTAGACTGGGGGATACTCATTTCCGAGTCTGGAACACCGATAAACTCATCTTT.

Sample share makes this clone large (0.1 to 1%). J is TRDJ1 and V is TRDV1; TRDD3 might be the D (5 bases). V lost 5 bases and J 0 bases, leaving 13 bases between the germline ends. The CDR3 covers 15 residues. Germline-derived CDR1 and CDR2 are TSWWSYY and QGS. The CDR3 DNA reads as TGTGCTCTTGGGAAACCAGCTGGGCACACCGATAAACTCATCTTT. Translation gives CALGKPAGHTDKLIF.

About this clone: A far more abundant clone sits one base away, making this likely a read error. Other DNA sequences from this sample encode an identical CDR3 as well. The V gene is TRAV38-2/DV8, the J gene TRDJ2; perhaps TRDD3 as D (6 bases). V dropped 0 bases and J dropped 4 bases, with 25 bases sitting between them. The CDR3 sequence is 20 residues long. Germline CDR1 TSESDYY, CDR2 QEAYKQQN. In DNA form, the CDR3 reads TGTGCTTATAGGAGCGTAACCTACGGCCGGGGGAAACGGAGGACAGCACAACTCTTCTTT. This sequence encodes CAYRSVTYGRGKRRTAQLFF.

About this clone: One base away lies a much larger clone, so this may be a sequencing read error. The chain links TRDV1 to TRDJ3, with 12 bases fitting TRDD3. The CDR3 contains 27 residues. CDR1 TSWWSYY and CDR2 QGS come from the germline V gene. The CDR3 loop reads CALGERILPTNMLGDTPSSWATRQMFF. The CDR3 DNA sequence: TGTGCTCTTGGGGAACGGATCCTTCCTACGAATATGCTGGGGGATACGCCTAGCTCCTGGGCCACCCGACAGATGTTTTTC.

In its sample, this clone ranks as large. V is TRDV1 and J is TRDJ1, with no clear D. CDR1 and CDR2 (germline): TSWWSYY, QGS. V lost 2 bases to trimming and J lost 0 bases, with 16 bases between them. The CDR3 totals 17 residues. CDR3 DNA sequence: TGTGCTCTTGGGGAAGTTTTCTTGGGTACGTACACCGATAAACTCATCTTT. Translating it yields CALGEVFLGTYTDKLIF.

This clone was found once. It is likely a read error: a sequence one base away is far more abundant. Other nucleotide sequences in the sample specify the same CDR3. The chain joins TRDV1 to TRDJ1; 11 positions match TRDD3. Unmatched junction bases numbered 38, after V lost 2 bases and J lost 0 bases. The CDR3 totals 28 residues. The germline V gene encodes CDR1 TSWWSYY and CDR2 QGS. CDR3 DNA sequence: TGTGCTCTTGGGGAAGGCATTCTGCCTACCCCAGAAGTCTGGGGGATACCCAGGAGGGATCAAAACACCGATAAACTCATCTTT. Translating it yields CALGEGILPTPEVWGIPRRDQNTDKLIF.

Sample share makes this clone large. The V and J genes are TRDV1 and TRDJ1; 7 bases agree with TRDD3. V lost 4 bases to trimming and J lost 0 bases; unmatched junction nucleotides: 23. This CDR3 region has 21 residues. Germline CDR1 TSWWSYY, CDR2 QGS. The CDR3 DNA reads as TGTGCTCTTGGGGGCTCCGCCTGGGGCTGGGGGCCCCCAACGTACACCGATAAACTCATCTTT. Residues: CALGGSAWGWGPPTYTDKLIF.

This clone qualifies as medium-sized (0.01 to 0.1%). V is TRDV1 and J is TRDJ1; 9 positions agree with TRDD2. Germline lookup yields CDR1 TSWWSYY and CDR2 QGS. V lost 1 base and J lost 0; bases outside the gene matches: 18. This CDR3 spans 21 amino acids. The CDR3 region is CALGERVLPTRVTGDTDKLIF. In nucleotides, the CDR3 is TGTGCTCTTGGGGAACGAGTCCTTCCTACTCGAGTTACTGGAGACACCGATAAACTCATCTTT.

By sample share, this clone is large (0.1 to 1%). The gene calls are TRDV1 and TRDJ1; 10 bases fit TRDD3. The V gene end was trimmed by 4 bases and the J gene end by 1 base; junction bases not matched to a gene: 12. In germline, CDR1 is TSWWSYY, CDR2 QGS. The CDR3 has 18 amino acids. Here the CDR3 DNA reads TGTGCTCTTGGGGCAACCCGAATTACTGGGGGATTCACCGATAAACTCATCTTT. Its translation is CALGATRITGGFTDKLIF.

This clone is large by share. The chain combines TRDV1 with TRDJ1; possible D gene TRDD3, 6 bases. Trimming took 4 bases from V and 1 from J, leaving 31 bases between them. Per the germline V gene, CDR1 is TSWWSYY and CDR2 is QGS. The CDR3 contains 21 residues. CDR3 DNA: TGTGCTCTTGGGGGCCAAACCTACCTCGGGTATGATACGCCTTCCACCGATAAACTCATCTTT. It is translated as CALGGQTYLGYDTPSTDKLIF.

In the case of this clone: A far larger clone is one base from this, pointing to a likely read error. Other DNA sequences within the sample encode an identical CDR3. This chain uses TRDV1 with TRDJ1; D is unresolved. The CDR3 covers 16 residues. V was clipped by 3 bases and J by 3 bases, with 17 bases between them. Germline CDR1 is TSWWSYY and CDR2 is QGS. The CDR3 protein is CALGDLPFRGSDKLIF. CDR3 bases: TGTGCTCTTGGGGACCTCCCGTTCCGTGGGTCCGATAAACTCATCTTT.

This clone is classed as large. Other DNA sequences in this specimen translate into the identical CDR3. The chain recombines TRDV1 with TRDJ1; TRDD2 aligns across 8 bases. V trimming: 1 base; J trimming: 0 bases; junction bases outside the gene matches: 16. The CDR3 has 20 residues. CDR1 is TSWWSYY, CDR2 QGS, per germline. This CDR3 reads CALGEPSYERGNPHTDKLIF. DNA of the CDR3: TGTGCTCTTGGGGAACCTTCCTACGAGCGGGGGAACCCCCACACCGATAAACTCATCTTT.

Judged by abundance, this clone is large (0.1 to 1%). The chain joins TRDV1 to TRDJ1; 9 bases agree with TRDD2. In germline, CDR1 is TSWWSYY, CDR2 QGS. J lost 0 bases, V lost 2 bases, and 28 bases had no gene match. There are 24 residues in the CDR3. CDR3 sequence: CALGEDPSYLGRYENRCYTDKLIF. The CDR3 region has the DNA TGTGCTCTTGGGGAAGATCCTTCCTACTTAGGCCGATACGAAAACCGATGCTACACCGATAAACTCATCTTT.

Relative to its sample, this clone is medium-sized. The rearrangement uses TRDV1 and TRDJ1; TRDD3 aligns across 7 bases. The CDR3 is 15 amino acids. J lost 0 bases, V lost 0 bases, and 1 base had no gene match. Germline V gene data show CDR1 as TSWWSYY and CDR2 as QGS. The CDR3 loop is CALGELGDYTDKLIF. The CDR3 region has the DNA TGTGCTCTTGGGGAACTGGGGGATTACACCGATAAACTCATCTTT.

Regarding this clone: Since a much larger clone is just one base distant, this may be a read error. The genes are TRDV1 and TRDJ1; D is unclear. The CDR3 runs to 18 residues. CDR1 TSWWSYY and CDR2 QGS come from the germline V gene. The V and J ends lost 5 bases and 10 bases respectively, with 32 bases between them. CDR3 bases: TGTGCTCTTGGGAAAGGGGTGGGAAACCATAAGAATCCGGGGTCACTCATCTTT. It encodes CALGKGVGNHKNPGSLIF.

This clone is classed as large. V is TRDV1 and J is TRDJ1, with 8 bases fitting TRDD3. V was clipped by 2 bases and J by 0 bases; unmatched bases: 29. The CDR3 has 24 residues. The germline gives CDR1 TSWWSYY, CDR2 QGS. The CDR3 protein is CALGESFGGADYKLDGGYTDKLIF. CDR3 DNA sequence: TGTGCTCTTGGGGAATCCTTTGGTGGGGCGGACTATAAACTTGATGGGGGATACACCGATAAACTCATCTTT.

A remark on this clone: Given a far larger clone just one base away, this is likely a sequencing read error. The V and J genes are TRDV1 and TRDJ1; 8 bases agree with TRDD3. The CDR3 length is 22 residues. Germline V gene lookup returns CDR1 TSWWSYY and CDR2 QGS. The junction had 24 bases not matched to a gene; V was cut back by 3 bases and J by 0 bases. The chain's CDR3 is CALGDIPRKVGDHGTYTDKLIF. CDR3 bases: TGTGCTCTTGGGGACATTCCTCGGAAGGTGGGGGATCATGGGACGTACACCGATAAACTCATCTTT.

In this sample, this clone is large. Other nucleotide sequences in the sample specify the same CDR3. The chain links TRDV1 to TRDJ1, with 7 bases matching TRDD3. From germline, CDR1 is TSWWSYY and CDR2 QGS. V was pared by 0 bases and J by 1 base, with 26 bases of the junction left unmatched. This CDR3 comprises 23 residues. The CDR3, as DNA: TGTGCTCTTGGGGAACTAGCCTGCTACGAGGTACTGGGGCCACCACGCCCCACCGATAAACTCATCTTT. It translates to CALGELACYEVLGPPRPTDKLIF.

This clone counts as large. The chain couples TRDV1 to TRDJ1; 8 bases are shared with TRDD3. CDR1 and CDR2 from the germline V gene are TSWWSYY and QGS. The ends lost 4 bases at V and 10 bases at J; junction bases unmatched: 23. The CDR3 covers 18 residues. CDR3 DNA sequence: TGTGCTCTTGGGGTTCCGCGAACCCCCGGGGATACCCCTCCGGGACTCATCTTT. As protein: CALGVPRTPGDTPPGLIF.

This clone is medium-sized (0.01 to 0.1%). The rearrangement links TRDV1 to TRDJ1; 12 nucleotides align to TRDD3. The V and J ends lost 1 base and 0 bases, in that order; junction bases with no gene match: 12. This CDR3 is built from 20 residues. The germline V gene encodes CDR1 TSWWSYY and CDR2 QGS. DNA for the CDR3: TGTGCTCTTGGGGAACCCGTTCACACCTGGGGGATACGGTACACCGATAAACTCATCTTT. As protein: CALGEPVHTWGIRYTDKLIF.

This clone is labeled medium-sized. The rearrangement links TRDV1 to TRDJ1; 7 bases fit TRDD3. From germline, CDR1 is TSWWSYY and CDR2 QGS. The J segment lost 0 bases and the V segment lost 6 bases, leaving 28 bases of the junction unmatched. CDR3 size: 22 residues. The DNA of the CDR3 is TGTGCTCTTGGAAAAAGACCAACACCGGGCTGGGGGGGACACCCTGACACCGATAAACTCATCTTT. The encoded protein is CALGKRPTPGWGGHPDTDKLIF.

This clone is large within its sample. The chain recombines TRDV1 with TRDJ1; D assignment may be TRDD2 or TRDD3 (7 bases each). Germline assignment: CDR1 TSWWSYY and CDR2 QGS. Trimming took 3 bases from V and 0 from J, leaving 32 bases between them. This CDR3 comprises 22 residues. For the CDR3, the DNA is TGTGCTCTTGGGGACCTACGACCTTCCTTGGGGGACCCCTCGCCGTACACCGATAAACTCATCTTT. Its translation: CALGDLRPSLGDPSPYTDKLIF.

Comment on this clone: With only one base between it and a far larger clone, this is likely a read error. This chain uses TRDV1 with TRDJ1, with D possibly matching TRDD3 (6 bases). Germline assignment: CDR1 TSWWSYY and CDR2 QGS. The CDR3 consists of 21 residues. V gave up 4 bases and J gave up 1 base, with 31 bases separating them. For the CDR3, the DNA is TGTGCTCTTGGGGGCCAAACCTACCTCTGGTATGATACGCCTTCCACCGATAAACTCATCTTT. Encoded protein: CALGGQTYLWYDTPSTDKLIF.

This clone is termed medium-sized (0.01 to 0.1%). The chain carries TRDV1 and TRDJ1, with TRDD3 matching 9 bases. From germline, CDR1 is TSWWSYY and CDR2 QGS. V was pared by 4 bases and J by 0 bases, with 18 bases of the junction left unmatched. The CDR3 consists of 20 residues. The CDR3, as DNA: TGTGCTCTTGGGGTTTTACCTACGCCCCACTGGGGGACGTACACCGATAAACTCATCTTT. Its translation: CALGVLPTPHWGTYTDKLIF.

This clone is deemed large. This sequence joins TRDV1 and TRDJ1; D is possibly TRDD3 (5 bases). V lost 3 bases to trimming and J lost 1 base, with 27 bases between them. Germline V CDR1 and CDR2: TSWWSYY, QGS. The CDR3 covers 20 residues. CDR3: CALGDPPGSGPMWSTDKLIF. DNA of the CDR3: TGTGCTCTTGGGGACCCCCCAGGGTCTGGGCCCATGTGGTCCACCGATAAACTCATCTTT.